Below are 3 T cell receptor beta chains sequenced from a single sample in a study of CD8+ T cells in alopecia areata. Sequencing used cDNA as its template, made by extracting RNA and reverse transcribing it. Clones were read by immunoSEQ multiplex PCR, and TCRdb kept only the in-frame ones, dropping some. The sample lists over 150,000 clones; 50% to 65% were seen once. Treatment defined: oral pan-JAK inhibitor, 5-10 mg twice daily. The sequencing used CD8+ T cells sorted from blood, collected at week 24, from a patient treated with tofacitinib. The origin of the receptors is a human donor with alopecia areata.

The V call is TRBV7-8, the J call TRBJ2-3; 7 bases fit TRBD1. After removal of 3 bases from V and 6 bases from J, the junction contained 6 bases not matched to a gene. Germline V lookup: CDR1 SGHVS, CDR2 FQNEAQ. CDR3 size: 14 residues. CDR3 protein: CASSFRQGPDTQYF. The CDR3 DNA is TGTGCCAGCAGCTTCAGACAGGGACCCGATACGCAGTATTTT.

This clone was detected a few times. The chain combines TRBV30 with TRBJ1-5; D call uncertain. With 6 bases removed from V and 5 bases from J, the gap between germline ends came to 14 bases. The CDR3 runs 13 residues. The germline CDR1 and CDR2 sequences are GTSNPN and SVGIG (reference sequence). CDR3 sequence: CACATGIHQPQHF. CDR3 coding DNA: TGTGCCTGCGCCACCGGGATCCATCAGCCCCAGCATTTT.

The rearrangement links TRBV25-1 to TRBJ2-7; 9 bases line up with TRBD1. V lost 3 bases to trimming and J lost 3 bases; unmatched junction nucleotides: 3. Germline loops: CDR1 MGHDK, CDR2 SYGVNS. This CDR3 has 14 amino acids. The CDR3 region has the DNA TGTGCCAGCAGTGAGCCGGGACAGGGCTACGAGCAGTACTTC. Its protein product is CASSEPGQGYEQYF.